This T cell receptor (beta chain) came from a study of OX40 agonist ivuxolimab in advanced cancers. Study summary: The study enrolled dose-escalation patients with hepatocellular carcinoma, melanoma, renal cell or head and neck cancer. Anti-PD-1, anti-PD-L1 or anti-CTLA-4 therapy given earlier was allowed, and roughly 40% had some.

The CDR3 totals 13 residues. Trimming cost V 6 bases and J 9 bases, with 17 bases left between them. CDR1 and CDR2 (germline): MDHEN, SYDVKM. Exclusion of a patient followed from autoimmune disease history or systemic immunosuppression. Method: immunoSEQ multiplex PCR; TCRdb's copy keeps in-frame clones and lacks some. Of more than 85,000 clones listed, roughly nine tenths are singletons. The specimen was CD4+ or CD8+ T cells sorted from blood, collected in a trial of the OX40 agonist ivuxolimab. The chain combines TRBV28 with TRBJ1-2; D ambiguous. This clonotype originated in an adult with an advanced solid tumor such as melanoma, head and neck, liver or kidney cancer. CDR3 region: CASRSTVFGSYTF. Written as DNA, the CDR3 is TGTGCCAGCAGGTCGACGGTGTTTGGTAGCTACACCTTC.